This note documents a single T cell receptor (beta chain) sequence. The CDR3 runs to 15 residues. V lost 5 bases and J 2 bases, leaving 13 bases between the germline ends. CDR1 is MDHEN and CDR2 is SYDVKM in the germline V gene. Per the original methods: Quantification of nucleated cells was approximated via reference gene primer amplification. Profiling relied on immunoSEQ multiplex PCR, and the TCRdb table lists in-frame clones only, not all of them. D and trimming come from the DNA, and the V and J calls and clone size come from that table. The sample includes roughly 200,000 clones, under 90% of them seen just once. This sample stems from a study of blood T cell repertoires in COVID-19. In the study overall: Some COVID-19 samples were acute and others convalescent; all came from the United States, Italy and Spain. T cells, B-cell-depleted T cells, or PBMCs provided the cDNA or gDNA that served as material.

The V and J genes are TRBV28 and TRBJ1-3; D is ambiguous. Sequenced: peripheral blood. This clonotype originated in a woman of 80 years or more with COVID-19, enrolled during active disease. The CDR3 DNA is TGTGCCAGCAGTCCACAAGGAGGGCCTGGAAACACCATATATTTT. Its translation is CASSPQGGPGNTIYF.